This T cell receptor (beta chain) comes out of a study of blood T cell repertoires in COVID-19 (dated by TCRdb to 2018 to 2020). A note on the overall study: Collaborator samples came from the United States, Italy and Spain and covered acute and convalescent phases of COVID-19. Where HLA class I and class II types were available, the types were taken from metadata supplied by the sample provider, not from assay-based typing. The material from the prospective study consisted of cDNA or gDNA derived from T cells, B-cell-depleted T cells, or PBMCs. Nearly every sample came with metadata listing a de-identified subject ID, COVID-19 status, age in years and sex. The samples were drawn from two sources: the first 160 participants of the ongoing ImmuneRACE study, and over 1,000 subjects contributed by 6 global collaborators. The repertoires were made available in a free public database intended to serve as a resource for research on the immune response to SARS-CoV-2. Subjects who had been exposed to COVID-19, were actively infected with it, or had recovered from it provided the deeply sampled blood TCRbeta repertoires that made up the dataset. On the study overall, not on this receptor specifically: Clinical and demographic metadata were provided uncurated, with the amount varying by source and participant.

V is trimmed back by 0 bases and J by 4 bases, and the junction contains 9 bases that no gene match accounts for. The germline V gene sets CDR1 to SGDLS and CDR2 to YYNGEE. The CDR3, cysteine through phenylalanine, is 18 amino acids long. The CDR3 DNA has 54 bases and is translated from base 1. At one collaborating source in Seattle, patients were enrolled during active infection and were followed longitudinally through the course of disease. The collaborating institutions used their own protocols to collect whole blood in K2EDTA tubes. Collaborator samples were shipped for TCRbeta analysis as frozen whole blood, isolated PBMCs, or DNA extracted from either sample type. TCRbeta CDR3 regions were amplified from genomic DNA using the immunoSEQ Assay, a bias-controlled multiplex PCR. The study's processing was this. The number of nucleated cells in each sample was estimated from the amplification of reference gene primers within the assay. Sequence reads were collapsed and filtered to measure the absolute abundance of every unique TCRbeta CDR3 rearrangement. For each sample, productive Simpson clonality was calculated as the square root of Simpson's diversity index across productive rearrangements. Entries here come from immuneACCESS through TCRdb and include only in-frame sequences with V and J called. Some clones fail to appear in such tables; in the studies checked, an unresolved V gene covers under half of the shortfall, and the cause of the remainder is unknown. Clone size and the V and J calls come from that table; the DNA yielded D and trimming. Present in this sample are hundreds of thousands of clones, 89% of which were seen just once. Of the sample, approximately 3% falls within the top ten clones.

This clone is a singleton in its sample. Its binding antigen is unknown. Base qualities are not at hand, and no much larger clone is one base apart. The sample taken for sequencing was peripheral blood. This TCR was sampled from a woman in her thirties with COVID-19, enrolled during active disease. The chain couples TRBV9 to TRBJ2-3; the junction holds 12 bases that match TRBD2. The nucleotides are TGTGCCAGCAGCGTAGGCCCGGCTAGCGGGAGGGGGGCAGATACGCAGTATTTT. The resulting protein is CASSVGPASGRGADTQYF.